The 30 T cell receptor beta chains presented below share a single source sample, sequenced in a study of regulatory T cells in long-lasting Graves disease. Construction of TCR beta libraries relied on iRepertoire HTBI primers and on Arm-PCR targeting CDR3 regions. MiXCR was run by TCRdb on the multiplex PCR reads, yielding one entry per CDR3 protein. This repertoire shows 560,000 or so distinct CDR3 sequences, about 16% found once; its top ten account for more than 10%. Time point defined: newly diagnosed GD, antithyroid drugs for less than 3 months. Researchers made the TCR library from RNA that was extracted from PBMCs. In addition, the sample was reused for a study of T cells in Graves' hyperthyroidism and ophthalmopathy.

The specimen comprised peripheral blood mononuclear cells (PBMCs), sampled at new diagnosis, from a patient treated with antithyroid drugs. All receptors derive from a man aged 18 to 29 with Graves disease.

J is TRBJ2-3 and V is TRBV20-1; D is perhaps TRBD1 (6 bases). V was shortened by 3 bases and J by 4 bases, with 8 bases between the two germline ends. Germline loops: CDR1 DFQATT, CDR2 SNEGSKA (reference sequence). CDR3 length: 12 amino acids. In DNA, the CDR3 is TGCAGTGCTAGCTCAGGGGCAGATACGCAGTATTTT. It encodes CSASSGADTQYF.

This clonotype was detected a few times. The V and J genes are TRBV7-2 and TRBJ2-5, with D perhaps matching TRBD2 (6 bases). The CDR3 sequence is 13 residues long. Trimming pared 5 bases from V and 5 bases from J, leaving 12 bases between. The germline gives CDR1 SGHTA, CDR2 FQGNSA. The CDR3 region is CASSRRDSETQYF. DNA for the CDR3: TGTGCCAGCAGCCGCCGGGACTCGGAGACCCAGTACTTC.

In this sample, this clonotype turned up many times. This chain links TRBV20-1 with TRBJ2-1; 8 bases agree with TRBD2. CDR1 is DFQATT and CDR2 is SNEGSKA in the germline V gene (reference sequence). The ends lost 6 bases at V and 8 bases at J; junction bases unmatched: 9. The CDR3 consists of 13 residues. The CDR3 spells CSAPGLGVDEQFF. CDR3 DNA sequence: TGCAGTGCCCCGGGACTAGGGGTGGATGAGCAGTTCTTC.

This clonotype was counted a few times. The gene calls are TRBV29-1 and TRBJ1-1; D gene unclear. The V end was cut by 5 bases, the J end by 1 base, with 5 bases between. This CDR3 spans 11 amino acids. Germline values: CDR1 SQVTM, CDR2 ANQGSEA. CDR3 region: CSVRGNTEAFF. The CDR3 region has the DNA TGCAGCGTTCGGGGGAACACTGAAGCTTTCTTT.

This clonotype was counted only a few times. J is TRBJ2-1 and V is TRBV7-2; 9 bases are a match to TRBD2. V lost 0 bases, J lost 5 bases, and 5 bases stayed unmatched. Germline assignment: CDR1 SGHTA and CDR2 FQGNSA. This CDR3 contains 16 residues. CDR3 protein: CASSLAHPSGNNEQFF. The DNA for the CDR3 is TGTGCCAGCAGCTTAGCGCATCCTAGCGGGAACAATGAGCAGTTCTTC.

Many counts were recorded for this clonotype. V usage is TRBV18 and J usage is TRBJ2-7, with 7 bases aligning to TRBD1. CDR1 and CDR2 (germline): KGHSH, LQKENI. The V and J ends lost 0 bases and 2 bases, in that order; junction bases with no gene match: 7. This CDR3 is built from 16 residues. In nucleotides, the CDR3 is TGTGCCAGCTCACCACCGGGGACGACAGGGACCTACGAGCAGTACTTC. Translated, it gives CASSPPGTTGTYEQYF.

This clonotype was picked up many times. The chain combines TRBV20-1 with TRBJ1-1; D may be TRBD1 (5 bases). The CDR3 spans 10 residues. In germline, CDR1 is DFQATT, CDR2 SNEGSKA (reference sequence). The CDR3 protein is CSSRDTEAFF. CDR3 coding DNA: TGCAGCAGCAGGGACACTGAAGCTTTCTTT.

This clonotype appeared many times. This chain uses TRBV2 with TRBJ1-2; D not resolved. Germline lookup yields CDR1 SNHLY and CDR2 FYNNEI. The CDR3 sequence is 15 residues long. The V gene lost 0 bases and the J gene lost 4 bases, with 12 bases spanning the gap. CDR3 sequence (DNA): TGTGCCAGCAGTGAAGCGAAGGGAGAAGGCTATGGCTACACCTTC. This codes for CASSEAKGEGYGYTF.

J is TRBJ1-1 and V is TRBV28; no clear D. V was clipped by 3 bases and J by 4 bases, with 12 bases between them. This CDR3 has 14 amino acids. From germline, CDR1 is MDHEN and CDR2 SYDVKM. In DNA, the CDR3 is TGTGCCAGCAGTTTTTGGACGACGGGCACTGAAGCTTTCTTT. Amino acids: CASSFWTTGTEAFF.

As DNA, the CDR3 is TGCGCCAGCAGGGGAGAGCGGGAGTCGTTCTTC. This encodes CASRGERESFF. The gene calls are TRBV5-1 and TRBJ2-1; 8 bases line up with TRBD2. V was clipped by 5 bases and J by 15 bases; unmatched bases: 7. The CDR3 spans 11 residues. Germline-derived CDR1 and CDR2 are SGHRS and YFSETQ.

This clonotype showed up many times. The chain is built from TRBV20-1 and TRBJ1-2; D not resolved. CDR3 length: 11 amino acids. The germline V gene has CDR1 DFQATT and CDR2 SNEGSKA (reference sequence). The V and J ends lost 3 bases and 8 bases respectively, with 10 bases between them. CDR3 nucleotide sequence: TGCAGTGCTAGCGGCCGGGAGGGCTACACCTTC. This translates into CSASGREGYTF.

This clonotype was counted ten times or more. The junction and the germline gene differ at one end; a read error may be behind it. The V call is TRBV6-2 or TRBV6-3, the J call TRBJ2-7, with 9 nucleotides matching TRBD1. CDR1 is MNHEY and CDR2 is SVGEGT in the germline V gene. The CDR3 is 15 residues long. This CDR3 is CASSDSDRGTYEQYF. CDR3 nucleotides: TGTGCCAGCAGTGACTCCGACAGGGGGACCTACGAGCAGTACTTC.

The genes are TRBV20-1 and TRBJ2-7, with D unresolved. From germline, CDR1 is DFQATT and CDR2 SNEGSKA (reference sequence). The CDR3 is 14 residues long. Trimming pared 0 bases from V and 5 bases from J, leaving 14 bases between. CDR3 coding DNA: TGCAGTGCTAGAGATCCCTCGCGATACAACGAGCAGTACTTC. Its translation: CSARDPSRYNEQYF.

This clonotype occurred many times. This sequence joins TRBV28 and TRBJ2-1, with D perhaps TRBD2 (5 bases). With the DNA end fitting TRBJ2-5 better, the J assignment may be wrong. From germline, CDR1 is MDHEN and CDR2 SYDVKM. The CDR3 has 13 amino acids. Here the CDR3 DNA reads TGTGCCAGCAGTTTGCCCGGGAAGGAGACCCAGTACTTC. This encodes CASSLPGKETQYF.

The rearrangement uses TRBV18 and TRBJ2-5, with 7 bases identical to TRBD2. The J segment lost 2 bases and the V segment lost 3 bases, leaving 6 bases of the junction unmatched. The CDR3 length is 15 residues. Germline V gene lookup returns CDR1 KGHSH and CDR2 LQKENI. CDR3: CASSPPGLSQETQYF. The CDR3 DNA reads TGTGCCAGCTCACCTCCGGGACTATCACAAGAGACCCAGTACTTC. Combining the CDR3 with reference TRBV18 and TRBJ2-5 gives the whole variable domain NAGVMQNPRHLVRRRGQEARLRCSPMKGHSHVYWYRQLPEEGLKFMVYLQKENIIDESGMPKERFSAEFPKEGPSILRIQQVVRGDSAAYFCASSPPGLSQETQYFGPGTRLLVL.

The rearrangement joins TRBV19 to TRBJ1-5; D may be TRBD1 (5 bases). The germline CDR1 and CDR2 sequences are LNHDA and SQIVND (reference sequence). This CDR3 is 15 amino acids long. The V and J ends lost 4 bases and 1 base respectively, with 11 bases between them. The CDR3 spells CASSRAWTSNQPQHF. DNA for the CDR3: TGTGCCAGTAGTAGGGCCTGGACAAGCAATCAGCCCCAGCATTTT.

The chain joins TRBV9 to TRBJ1-6, with TRBD1 matching 10 bases. V lost 6 bases to trimming and J lost 10 bases; unmatched junction nucleotides: 7. Germline V CDR1 and CDR2: SGDLS, YYNGEE. The CDR3 consists of 14 residues. This CDR3 reads CASTRDRGGSPLHF. In DNA form, the CDR3 reads TGTGCCAGCACCCGGGACAGGGGAGGCTCACCCCTCCACTTT.

This clonotype was seen ten or more times. This chain links TRBV6-1 with TRBJ1-1; perhaps TRBD1 as D (5 bases). Trimming stripped 7 bases from V and 0 bases from J, with 18 bases between. Germline assignment: CDR1 MNHNS and CDR2 SASEGT. The CDR3 loop spans 16 amino acids. The CDR3, as DNA: TGTGCCAGCACCGAAACCTGGGGCCCAATGAACACTGAAGCTTTCTTT. Its translation is CASTETWGPMNTEAFF.

This clonotype was counted many times. The chain uses TRBV20-1 and TRBJ2-7; D call uncertain. Germline V gene sequence: CDR1 DFQATT, CDR2 SNEGSKA (reference sequence). V lost 3 bases and J lost 6, with 15 bases in between. CDR3 length equals 13 residues. This CDR3 reads CSARRTLVGEQYF. CDR3 bases: TGCAGTGCTAGGAGGACCCTTGTAGGCGAGCAGTACTTC.

This clonotype has at least ten counts. The chain is built from TRBV6-1 and TRBJ2-3; the D is unclear. This CDR3 comprises 15 residues. V was clipped by 6 bases and J by 10 bases, with 23 bases between them. Per the germline V gene, CDR1 is MNHNS and CDR2 is SASEGT. The CDR3 DNA follows: TGTGCCAGCAGGTCGCCCTCGGGTGGAGACCACCCGCAGTATTTT. This gives the protein CASRSPSGGDHPQYF.

The chain is built from TRBV6-1 and TRBJ2-2; 10 nucleotides line up with TRBD2. With 4 bases clipped from V and 5 bases from J, the junction kept 4 bases outside the gene matches. The CDR3 contains 15 residues. Germline V gene lookup returns CDR1 MNHNS and CDR2 SASEGT. The CDR3 is CASSVASGSTGELFF. The CDR3 DNA sequence: TGTGCCAGCAGTGTGGCTAGCGGGAGTACCGGGGAGCTGTTTTTT.

This clonotype occurred many times. The chain employs TRBV3-1 and TRBJ1-3; D is uncertain. From germline, CDR1 is LGHDT and CDR2 YNNKEL (reference sequence). Trimming pared 0 bases from V and 2 bases from J, leaving 5 bases between. CDR3 length equals 14 residues. In nucleotides, the CDR3 is TGTGCCAGCAGCCAAGAGCACGCTGGAAACACCATATATTTT. Its protein product is CASSQEHAGNTIYF.

This clonotype was seen only a few times. This chain joins TRBV20-1 and TRBJ2-1; 11 nucleotides align to TRBD1. Germline assignment: CDR1 DFQATT and CDR2 SNEGSKA (reference sequence). V lost 1 base to trimming and J lost 4 bases; unmatched junction nucleotides: 3. The CDR3 totals 15 residues. CDR3 amino acids: CSARVGQGAYNEQFF. In nucleotides, the CDR3 is TGCAGTGCTAGAGTCGGACAGGGGGCATACAATGAGCAGTTCTTC.

This clonotype was recorded at least ten times. The J gene is TRBJ2-7, the V gene TRBV2, with 9 bases identical to TRBD1. Germline lookup yields CDR1 SNHLY and CDR2 FYNNEI. The CDR3 runs to 15 residues. Trimming removed 5 bases from V and 6 bases from J; junction bases left unmatched: 11. CDR3 bases: TGTGCCAGCAGTTACGTCAGGACAGGGGCTACCGAGCAGTACTTC. It codes for CASSYVRTGATEQYF.

This clonotype has a handful of counts. This chain uses TRBV7-9 with TRBJ2-3, with TRBD2 matching 9 bases. V dropped 5 bases and J dropped 3; count of bases not matched to a gene: 6. Germline CDR1 SEHNR, CDR2 FQNEAQ (reference sequence). This CDR3 has 15 amino acids. The CDR3 sequence is CASSQGLAGTDTQYF. CDR3 bases: TGTGCCAGCAGCCAGGGACTAGCAGGGACAGATACGCAGTATTTT.

This clonotype was observed a few times. The chain recombines TRBV24-1 with TRBJ2-1; TRBD1 matches 12 bases. The trim removed 4 bases at V and 9 bases at J, leaving 9 bases unmatched. Germline V lookup: CDR1 KGHDR, CDR2 SFDVKD. The CDR3 extends over 16 amino acids. DNA of the CDR3: TGTGCCACCAGTGAAGAACCGGGACAGGGGGCTTTTGAGCAGTTCTTC. Amino acids: CATSEEPGQGAFEQFF.

There are many counts of this clonotype. The CDR3 sequence is CASSYSISGTEAFF. The CDR3 nucleotides read TGTGCCAGCAGTTACTCGATATCTGGGACTGAAGCTTTCTTT. This chain joins TRBV6-5 and TRBJ1-1; no reliable D call. V was pared by 0 bases and J by 5 bases, with 10 bases between. This CDR3 is 14 amino acids long. Germline CDR1 reads MNHEY; CDR2 reads SVGAGI.

Ten or more counts support this clonotype. The chain has TRBV11-2 and TRBJ2-3; 7 nucleotides align to TRBD1. The junction had 7 bases not matched to a gene; V was cut back by 4 bases and J by 3 bases. CDR1 SGHAT and CDR2 FQNNGV come from the germline V gene. The CDR3 runs to 15 residues. CDR3 coding DNA: TGTGCCAGCAGCTCCGGGACAGCGAATACAGATACGCAGTATTTT. As protein: CASSSGTANTDTQYF.

The chain carries TRBV20-1 and TRBJ2-3; no clear D. Germline CDR1 is DFQATT and CDR2 is SNEGSKA (reference sequence). The ends were cut back, 0 bases at V and 3 bases at J, with 10 bases in the middle. The CDR3 length is 14 residues. The CDR3 DNA reads as TGCAGTGCTAGAGATCCCATCCGGACAGATACGCAGTATTTT. It encodes CSARDPIRTDTQYF.

This clonotype was counted at least ten times. The chain has TRBV20-1 and TRBJ2-2, with TRBD1 identical over 7 bases. Germline CDR1 and CDR2: DFQATT and SNEGSKA (reference sequence). The CDR3 spans 14 residues. The V gene end was trimmed by 5 bases and the J gene end by 0 bases; junction bases not matched to a gene: 3. CDR3 loop: CSASGTANTGELFF. Written as DNA, the CDR3 is TGCAGTGCTTCCGGGACAGCGAACACCGGGGAGCTGTTTTTT.